The 19 T cell receptor beta chains listed next were all sequenced from one sample in a study of regulatory T cells in long-lasting Graves disease listed by TCRdb under 2021. Libraries came from multiplex PCR. Reads for this sample came from an Illumina HiSeq 4000. CDR3 regions were amplified by Arm-PCR with iRepertoire HTBI primers to construct TCR beta libraries. The public reads were reanalyzed by TCRdb: fastp trimming at Q25, MiXCR alignment, in-frame beta chains only. Rows are combined by CDR3 protein, so each entry shows the most common genes and DNA. In this sample the table shows hundreds of thousands of distinct CDR3 sequences, around a fifth of which occur a single time. Jointly, the top ten make up around 13% of the sample. This sample's time point label indicates: persistent/refractory GD, antithyroid drugs over 5 years with positive TRAb. For both TCR sequencing and RNA sequencing, RNA was extracted from PBMCs using TRIzol.

Sequences were derived from peripheral blood mononuclear cells (PBMCs), sampled when the disease was refractory, from a patient treated with antithyroid drugs. The receptors stem from a female donor with Graves disease.

The genes are TRBV29-1 and TRBJ2-2; no clear D. Trimming shortened V by 7 bases and J by 5 bases, and 11 bases separated the two germline ends. The CDR3 sequence is 12 residues long. Germline CDR1 SQVTM, CDR2 ANQGSEA. DNA for the CDR3: TGCAGCGCGATCCTAGGGACCGGGGAGCTGTTTTTT. Translation: CSAILGTGELFF.

In its sample, this clonotype was seen many times. The genes are TRBV12-3 or TRBV12-4 and TRBJ1-4; perhaps TRBD1 as D (5 bases). CDR3 length equals 13 residues. V lost 4 bases and J 8 bases, leaving 11 bases between the germline ends. In DNA form, the CDR3 reads TGTGCCAGCAGTTCCACTACAGGAGAAAAACTGTTTTTT. Translated, it gives CASSSTTGEKLFF.

The rearrangement joins TRBV19 to TRBJ2-2; 8 bases fit TRBD2. J was trimmed by 7 bases and V by 10 bases; bases with no gene match: 2. The CDR3 runs to 11 residues. CDR1 and CDR2 from the germline V gene are LNHDA and SQIVND (reference sequence). CDR3 loop: CATLAGGELFF. The CDR3 DNA follows: TGTGCCACCCTAGCGGGCGGGGAGCTGTTTTTT.

This clonotype was recorded a few times. The CDR3 spells CAISEPDTEAFF. The CDR3, as DNA: TGTGCCATCAGTGAACCGGACACTGAAGCTTTCTTT. J is TRBJ1-1 and V is TRBV10-3; D unclear. Germline V lookup: CDR1 ENHRY, CDR2 SYGVKD. V was clipped by 3 bases and J by 3 bases, with 5 bases between them. The CDR3 totals 12 residues.

This clonotype occurred many times. The V call is TRBV6-1, the J call TRBJ1-2; D remains ambiguous. With 8 bases removed from V and 5 bases from J, the gap between germline ends came to 21 bases. CDR1 and CDR2 from the germline V gene are MNHNS and SASEGT. CDR3 length: 15 amino acids. CDR3 sequence (DNA): TGTGCCAGCGGGCTGGCGGCGATCGGGAGGTATGGCTACACCTTC. This encodes CASGLAAIGRYGYTF.

The chain employs TRBV28 and TRBJ2-2; D is possibly TRBD1 or TRBD2 (5 bases each). CDR1 is MDHEN, CDR2 SYDVKM, per germline. V was pared by 6 bases and J by 0 bases, with 11 bases between. There are 15 residues in the CDR3. CDR3 region: CASSWDLSNTGELFF. CDR3 coding DNA: TGTGCCAGCAGCTGGGACCTATCGAACACCGGGGAGCTGTTTTTT.

This clonotype has more than one count but fewer than ten. This rearrangement joins TRBV5-1 to TRBJ1-4; D not resolved. Germline V CDR1 and CDR2: SGHRS, YFSETQ. The CDR3 totals 14 residues. V was cut by 3 bases and J by 8 bases, with 14 bases left in between. This chain's CDR3 is CASSSSGPMEKLFF. The CDR3 DNA sequence: TGCGCCAGCAGCTCCTCCGGGCCGATGGAAAAACTGTTTTTT. Supplemented by reference TRBV5-1 and TRBJ1-4, the full variable domain reads KAGVTQTPRYLIKTRGQQVTLSCSPISGHRSVSWYQQTPGQGLQFLFEYFSETQRNKGNFPGRFSGRQFSNSRSEMNVSTLELGDSALYLCASSSSGPMEKLFFGSGTQLSVL.

This clonotype was detected many times. The V and J genes are TRBV12-3 or TRBV12-4 and TRBJ2-6; TRBD1 might be the D (5 bases). V gave up 6 bases and J gave up 1 base, with 7 bases separating them. The CDR3 is 14 residues long. This chain's CDR3 is CASRAGSGANVLTF. Written as DNA, the CDR3 is TGTGCCAGCAGGGCAGGGTCTGGGGCCAACGTCCTGACTTTC.

This clonotype was seen ten or more times. The chain carries TRBV7-2 and TRBJ2-4, with 7 nucleotides matching TRBD2. From germline, CDR1 is SGHTA and CDR2 FQGNSA. The V and J ends lost 3 bases and 7 bases, in that order; junction bases with no gene match: 6. The CDR3 sequence is 14 residues long. CDR3 sequence (DNA): TGTGCCAGCAGCTTTTGGGAGGGAGGGAACATTCAGTACTTC. Translating it yields CASSFWEGGNIQYF.

This clonotype was seen a handful of times. This chain joins TRBV7-9 and TRBJ2-5, with 8 bases that match TRBD2. Trimming at V came to 6 bases and at J to 5 bases, leaving 11 bases not matched to a gene. CDR1 and CDR2 (germline): SEHNR, FQNEAQ (reference sequence). CDR3 length: 15 amino acids. The CDR3: CASSPTSGVEETQYF. In DNA form, the CDR3 reads TGTGCCAGCAGTCCTACTAGCGGCGTTGAGGAGACCCAGTACTTC.

The chain is built from TRBV3-1 and TRBJ1-3, with D unresolved. V lost 1 base, J lost 0 bases, and 4 bases lay in between. The CDR3 runs 14 residues. CDR1 is LGHDT and CDR2 is YNNKEL in the germline V gene (reference sequence). The CDR3 is CASSQVPSGNTIYF. The CDR3 DNA sequence: TGTGCCAGCAGCCAAGTCCCCTCTGGAAACACCATATATTTT. Full variable domain (remainder filled in from reference TRBV3-1 and TRBJ1-3): DTAVSQTPKYLVTQMGNDKSIKCEQNLGHDTMYWYKQDSKKFLKIMFSYNNKELIINETVPNRFSPKSPDKAHLNLHINSLELGDSAVYFCASSQVPSGNTIYFGEGSWLTVV.

The gene calls are TRBV7-8 and TRBJ2-6; 7 bases are a match to TRBD1. With V trimmed by 3 bases and J by 0 bases, 8 bases remained unmatched. This CDR3 comprises 18 residues. Germline V gives CDR1 SGHVS, CDR2 FQNEAQ. CDR3: CASSLTGLDFSGANVLTF. DNA of the CDR3: TGTGCCAGCAGCTTGACAGGGCTAGATTTCTCTGGGGCCAACGTCCTGACTTTC.

This clonotype was recorded many times. CDR3 nucleotides: TGCAGCGTTTCGACAGGGGTAGCCCAGCCCCAGCATTTT. This translates into CSVSTGVAQPQHF. V gene TRBV29-1 combines with J gene TRBJ1-5; 8 bases are a match to TRBD1. The CDR3 length is 13 residues. V was clipped by 5 bases and J by 7 bases; unmatched bases: 7. Per the germline V gene, CDR1 is SQVTM and CDR2 is ANQGSEA. Combining the CDR3 with reference TRBV29-1 and TRBJ1-5 gives the whole variable domain SAVISQKPSRDICQRGTSLTIQCQVDSQVTMMFWYRQQPGQSLTLIATANQGSEATYESGFVIDKFPISRPNLTFSTLTVSNMSPEDSSIYLCSVSTGVAQPQHFGDGTRLSIL.

V is TRBV7-9 and J is TRBJ1-2; 7 bases line up with TRBD1. The CDR3 is made up of 16 amino acids. V lost 3 bases and J lost 1; bases outside the gene matches: 8. In germline, CDR1 is SEHNR, CDR2 FQNEAQ (reference sequence). In DNA, the CDR3 is TGTGCCAGCAGCTTGACAGGGTCGACCCGTAACTATGGCTACACCTTC. The encoded protein is CASSLTGSTRNYGYTF.

This clonotype was recorded at least ten times. This chain joins TRBV12-3 or TRBV12-4 and TRBJ2-7; 7 nucleotides agree with TRBD1. Trimming at V came to 6 bases and at J to 4 bases, leaving 9 bases not matched to a gene. CDR3 length equals 14 residues. CDR3 loop: CASSSDRVVYEQYF. CDR3 coding DNA: TGTGCCAGCAGCAGCGACAGGGTAGTTTACGAGCAGTACTTC.

The V call is TRBV7-2, the J call TRBJ1-2, with TRBD1 identical over 7 bases. Per germline, CDR1 SGHTA and CDR2 FQGNSA. This CDR3 comprises 15 residues. Trimming at V came to 0 bases and at J to 0 bases, leaving 1 base not matched to a gene. The CDR3 reads CASSLAGQSNYGYTF. The CDR3 DNA reads TGTGCCAGCAGCTTAGCGGGACAGTCTAACTATGGCTACACCTTC. Full variable domain (outside the CDR3, taken from reference TRBV7-2 and TRBJ1-2): GAGVSQSPSNKVTEKGKDVELRCDPISGHTALYWYRQSLGQGLEFLIYFQGNSAPDKSGLPSDRFSAERTGGSVSTLTIQRTQQEDSAVYLCASSLAGQSNYGYTFGSGTRLTVV.

This clonotype was found a few times. The rearrangement links TRBV27 to TRBJ1-2, with no clear D. The ends were cut back, 5 bases at V and 7 bases at J, with 17 bases in the middle. The CDR3 is made up of 14 amino acids. Germline lookup yields CDR1 MNHEY and CDR2 SMNVEV (reference sequence). CDR3 sequence: CASSQTAGVSGYTF. CDR3 sequence (DNA): TGTGCCAGCAGTCAAACAGCTGGGGTTTCTGGCTACACCTTC.

Points on this clonotype: A much bigger clone sits one base away, suggesting this may be a read error. The rearrangement uses TRBV29-1 and TRBJ2-7, with a weak D call TRBD1 (6 bases). V was cut by 6 bases and J by 6 bases, with 18 bases left in between. Looked up from germline, CDR1 is SQVTM and CDR2 is ANQGSEA. The CDR3 sequence is 13 residues long. The chain's CDR3 is CSVRQAAGREQYF. The CDR3 DNA is TGCAGCGTCAGACAGGCCGCGGGCCGCGAGCAGTACTTC.

This clonotype was counted ten times or more. The V and J genes are TRBV24-1 and TRBJ1-5, with TRBD1 as a possible D gene (5 bases). Between the trimmed V and J ends, which lost 4 bases and 4 bases, there was a span of 10 bases. Germline CDR1 and CDR2: KGHDR and SFDVKD. This CDR3 has 14 amino acids. CDR3 residues: CATSESGGNQPQHF. The DNA of the CDR3 is TGTGCCACCAGTGAGTCCGGGGGAAATCAGCCCCAGCATTTT.